What follows is one T cell receptor (beta chain) and its context. Measured with immunoSEQ multiplex PCR; TCRdb has only the in-frame clones, and not every one. The profile shows 150,000 to 200,000 clones, 70% to 90% of them singletons. This sample stems from a study of T cell responses to AZD1222 COVID-19 vaccine. CDR3 length: 14 amino acids. Germline V gene lookup returns CDR1 SGDLS and CDR2 YYNGEE. V lost 0 bases and J 5 bases, leaving 11 bases between the germline ends. Material: peripheral blood, obtained 28 days after the second AZD1222 dose. The TCR sequence derives from an adult who received the AZD1222 COVID-19 vaccine. The chain joins TRBV9 to TRBJ2-5; maybe TRBD2 (6 bases). The CDR3 DNA reads as TGTGCCAGCAGCGTAGGAACTAGCTACGAGACCCAGTACTTC. This codes for CASSVGTSYETQYF.